This TCR beta chain stems from a study of cytomegalovirus exposure and HLA in healthy donors. Study at large: Earlier findings included roughly 100 million unique TCR beta sequences obtained from about 180 million T cells. Study results and limitations: When presence/absence was analysed, sequencing depth was taken to be roughly uniform across donors. In a later analysis, at a false discovery rate of 0.05, 15,000 to 20,000 TCR beta sequences were associated with HLA alleles.

Use of 60 Vbeta and 13 Jbeta primers characterized the PCR. The repertoire was sequenced with immunoSEQ multiplex PCR; TCRdb's copy has only in-frame clones and lacks some. The data hold 210,000 or so clones, with over 65% observed a single time. The germline gives CDR1 SGHNT, CDR2 YYREEE (reference sequence). The CDR3 extends over 12 amino acids. The V end was cut by 0 bases, the J end by 13 bases, with 12 bases between. In regard to this clone: Its antigen is unidentified.

The sequenced sample was PBMCs. The receptor comes from a man aged 18 to 30 in good health and CMV-seronegative. V and J are TRBV5-4 and TRBJ2-3, with D possibly being TRBD1 (5 bases). CDR3 DNA: TGTGCCAGCAGCTTGGAGGGGCGGAGCGAGTATTTT. Translation: CASSLEGRSEYF.